A selection of T cell receptor beta chains follows, all from one sample in a study of persistence of HIV-infected CD4 T cells. Assay used: immunoSEQ multiplex PCR; TCRdb lists only in-frame clones, some missing. This sample has 35,000 to 55,000 clones, with less than 90% found just once. What these receptors recognize is not known. Sequences were derived from CD4+ T cells sorted from PBMCs after roughly 18-hour stimulation, sampled from a patient who received antiretroviral therapy. These receptors were taken from an adult woman with HIV who was CMV-seropositive. CDR3s include the opening cysteine and the closing phenylalanine or tryptophan. The D gene is left open where the match is weak. Where a row states a size, it is once, few, many or the class of an expanded clone; other rows omit it.

.	TRBD1	TRBV7-3	TRBJ1-2	TGTGCCAGCAGTCCCACAGGGGTCGGGGTTGGCTACACCTTC	CASSPTGVGVGYTF
.	.	TRBV3-1/TRBV3-2	TRBJ2-6	TGTGCCAGCAGCCAAGATTTCTCTGGGGCCAACGTCCTGACTTTC	CASSQDFSGANVLTF
.	TRBD1	TRBV9	TRBJ2-6	TGTGCCAGCAGCCCCAGGGCAGGGGGAACTGGGGCCAACGTCCTGACTTTC	CASSPRAGGTGANVLTF
.	.	TRBV6-1	TRBJ1-2	TGTGCCAGCAGTGAAGCGGGGAACTATGGCTACACCTTC	CASSEAGNYGYTF
.	TRBD1	TRBV5-1	TRBJ1-2	TGCGCCAGCAGCCAGGGGGACAGGAACTATGGCTACACCTTC	CASSQGDRNYGYTF
.	TRBD2	TRBV5-1	TRBJ2-3	TGCGCCAGCAGCCGGACTAGCGGGGGGCCGGATACGCAGTATTTT	CASSRTSGGPDTQYF
.	.	TRBV5-4	TRBJ1-5	TGTGCCAGCAGCTTCCGGGGACAGCCCCAGCATTTT	CASSFRGQPQHF
.	TRBD1	TRBV27	TRBJ1-2	TGTGCCAGCAGCGACAGGGGGCGTAATGGCTACACCTTC	CASSDRGRNGYTF
.	TRBD1	TRBV4-1	TRBJ2-7	TGCGCCAGCAGCCAAACCAGGGGGTACGAGCAGTACTTC	CASSQTRGYEQYF
.	TRBD1	TRBV27	TRBJ1-5	TGTGCCAGCGGCAGAGATTCACAGGGGGCTTATAGCAATCAGCCCCAGCATTTT	CASGRDSQGAYSNQPQHF
.	.	TRBV25-1	TRBJ2-3	TGTGCCAGCAGTGAATCGGGGGTTGATACGCAGTATTTT	CASSESGVDTQYF
.	.	TRBV5-1	TRBJ2-2	TGCGCCAGCAGCCCCTCGGCGGGAACGGGCGGGGAGCTGTTTTTT	CASSPSAGTGGELFF
.	TRBD1	TRBV27	TRBJ2-7	TGTGCCAGCAGTCCAGGGACAGGGGGGCCACGTTATCGTGGCGAGCAGTACTTC	CASSPGTGGPRYRGEQYF
.	TRBD1	TRBV6-5	TRBJ1-2	TGTGCCAGCGGAAACCGACAGGGCTCCGGGGGCTACACCTTC	CASGNRQGSGGYTF
once	TRBD1	TRBV5-6	TRBJ1-2	TGTGCCAGCAGCTTGGAACAGGGGGGCTACTATTCTAACTATGGCTACACCTTC	CASSLEQGGYYSNYGYTF
.	.	TRBV9	TRBJ1-1	TGTGCCAGCAGCGTAGATCCTCCTTTAGGATTGAACACTGAAGCTTTCTTT	CASSVDPPLGLNTEAFF
.	.	TRBV2	TRBJ1-1	TGTGCCAGCTGGGAGGGGCTGAACACTGAAGCTTTCTTT	CASWEGLNTEAFF
.	TRBD1	TRBV6-2/TRBV6-3	TRBJ1-1	TGTGCCAGCAGTTACGTTCTTGGACAGGGGAGTAACACTGAAGCTTTCTTT	CASSYVLGQGSNTEAFF
.	.	TRBV5-1	TRBJ2-2	TGCGCCAGCAGGGGGGTCGCGAACACCGGGGAGCTGTTTTTT	CASRGVANTGELFF
.	TRBD1	TRBV14	TRBJ2-1	TGTGCCAGCAGCCAAGATCTTAGGACAGGGGGACACAATGAGCAGTTCTTC	CASSQDLRTGGHNEQFF
.	TRBD1	TRBV5-1	TRBJ1-4	TGCGCCAGCAGCGAGGACAGGGGAAGAGAAAAACTGTTTTTT	CASSEDRGREKLFF
.	.	TRBV18	TRBJ2-3	TGTGCCAGCTCACGGGCGCCTAGCGCAGATACGCAGTATTTT	CASSRAPSADTQYF
once	.	TRBV5-1	TRBJ2-2	TGCGCCAGCAGCTTGGGACAGTTGCCCGGGGAGCTGTTTTTT	CASSLGQLPGELFF
.	.	TRBV18	TRBJ1-1	TGTGCCAGCTCACCACTTTATTCAGGCGCCATGAACACTGAAGCTTTCTTT	CASSPLYSGAMNTEAFF
.	TRBD1	TRBV5-6	TRBJ1-5	TGTGCCAGCAGCTCCACAGGGGGCCAGCCCCAGCATTTT	CASSSTGGQPQHF
.	TRBD1	TRBV2	TRBJ1-2	TGTGCCAGCAGTGAGGTCCAGGGGGCGTTCGGCTACACCTTC	CASSEVQGAFGYTF
.	TRBD1	TRBV6-6	TRBJ1-2	TGTGCCAGCAGTCCCGGGACAGGGTATGGCTACACCTTC	CASSPGTGYGYTF